This record concerns one T cell receptor (beta chain) sequence. Its antigen specificity is not known. The input lacks base qualities; no much larger clone sits a single base away. This sample was included in a study of blood T cell repertoires in COVID-19 (TCRdb year 2020). The study in broad terms: Samples from collaborators originated in the United States, Italy and Spain and spanned both the acute and convalescent phases of COVID-19. The prospective study material was composed of cDNA or gDNA derived from T cells, B-cell-depleted T cells, or PBMCs. Subjects who had been exposed to COVID-19, were actively infected with it, or had recovered from it provided the deeply sampled blood TCRbeta repertoires that made up the dataset. The repertoires were released in a freely available public database intended as a resource for research on the immune response to SARS-CoV-2. The samples were drawn from two sources: the first 160 participants of the ongoing ImmuneRACE study, and 950 to 1,500 subjects contributed by 6 global collaborators. Sample metadata almost always included a de-identified subject ID, COVID-19 status, age in years and sex. Where HLA class I and class II types were available, the types were taken from metadata supplied by the sample provider, not from assay-based typing.

The immunoSEQ Assay, a bias-controlled multiplex PCR, was used to amplify TCRbeta CDR3 regions from genomic DNA. Per the authors' processing: The number of nucleated cells in each sample was estimated from the amplification of reference gene primers within the assay. Sequence reads were collapsed and filtered to measure the absolute abundance of every unique TCRbeta CDR3 rearrangement. Productive Simpson clonality was computed per sample as the square root of Simpson's diversity index over productive rearrangements. The table was pulled from immuneACCESS by TCRdb, which kept in-frame rearrangements only. Such tables lose some clones; where checked, under half of the loss comes from unresolved V genes, and the rest has no known cause. The V and J calls and clone size are taken from that table; D and trimming were inferred from the DNA. The sample data list fewer than 300,000 clones, and 65% to 90% of these were observed just once. 4.5% to 5.5% of the sample comes from the top ten.

Results and caveats for the whole study, not just this receptor: The amount of clinical and demographic metadata varied by source and participant and was provided uncurated.

Collaborating institutions collected whole blood in K2EDTA tubes following their own protocols. For TCRbeta analysis, collaborators shipped samples as frozen whole blood, isolated PBMCs, or DNA extracted from either of those sample types. V is cut by 8 bases and J by 9 bases, and the space between the germline ends is 14 bases. CDR1 and CDR2, looked up from the germline V gene, are SGHAT and FQNNGV. Reading from cysteine to phenylalanine, the CDR3 counts 11 amino acids. Of all the DNA, just the CDR3 is kept, 33 bases in frame from base 1. The chain joins TRBV11-2 to TRBJ2-7, with the D gene call left open. The sample consisted of peripheral blood. This clonotype was obtained from a man aged 50-59 years with active or convalescent COVID-19. The CDR3 loop reads CASGSGPAQYF. The nucleotide sequence reads TGTGCCAGCGGCTCTGGGCCCGCGCAGTACTTC.